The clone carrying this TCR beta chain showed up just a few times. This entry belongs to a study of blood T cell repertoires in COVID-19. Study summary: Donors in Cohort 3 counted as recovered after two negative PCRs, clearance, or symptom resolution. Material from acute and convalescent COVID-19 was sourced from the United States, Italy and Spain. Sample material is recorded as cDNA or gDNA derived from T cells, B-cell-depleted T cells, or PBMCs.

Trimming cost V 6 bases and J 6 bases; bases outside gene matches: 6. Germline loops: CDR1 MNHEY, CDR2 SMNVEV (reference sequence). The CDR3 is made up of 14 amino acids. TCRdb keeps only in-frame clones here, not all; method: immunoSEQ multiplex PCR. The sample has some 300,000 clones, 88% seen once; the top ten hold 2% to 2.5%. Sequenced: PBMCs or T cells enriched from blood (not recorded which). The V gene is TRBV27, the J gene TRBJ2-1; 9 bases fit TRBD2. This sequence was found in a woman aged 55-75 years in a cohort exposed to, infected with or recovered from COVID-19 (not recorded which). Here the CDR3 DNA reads TGTGCCAGCAGCGCCGGGACTAGCCGCAATGAGCAGTTCTTC. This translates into CASSAGTSRNEQFF.